The TCR beta chain described here comes from a study of T cells after yellow fever vaccination. This clonotype was seen a handful of times. The CDR3 length is 16 residues. Germline V gene sequence: CDR1 SGDLS, CDR2 YYNGEE. Trimming shortened V by 1 base and J by 0 bases, and 12 bases separated the two germline ends. TCRdb re-analysed the 5' RACE reads in MiXCR, keeping a single row per CDR3 protein. The sample has about 300,000 distinct CDR3 sequences, approximately 4.2% seen once; the top ten hold less than 25%. Sample: PBMCs, taken 5 days after the yellow fever booster vaccination. This receptor was obtained from a man aged 18 to 29 who received the YFV17D yellow fever vaccine. V usage is TRBV9 and J usage is TRBJ2-3; tentatively, D is TRBD2 (5 bases). CDR3 region: CASSVHSGTSTDTQYF. CDR3 coding DNA: TGTGCCAGCAGCGTACACAGCGGAACTAGCACAGATACGCAGTATTTT. Looking up the rest from reference TRBV9 and TRBJ2-3 gives the full variable domain: DSGVTQTPKHLITATGQRVTLRCSPRSGDLSVYWYQQSLDQGLQFLIQYYNGEERAKGNILERFSAQQFPDLHSELNLSSLELGDSALYFCASSVHSGTSTDTQYFGPGTRLTVL.